The T cell receptor beta chain under discussion was sequenced for a study of Graves' ophthalmopathy and Graves' hyperthyroidism. For repertoire sequencing, the TCR beta CDR3 regions were amplified from RNA transcripts. RT-PCR was first run with HTBI primers, then multiplex PCR in a second round. TCRdb reprocessed the multiplex PCR reads via MiXCR and lists one record per CDR3 protein. This table has approximately 1.2 million distinct CDR3 sequences, roughly 35% appearing once. The length of the CDR3 is 14 residues. Trimming pared 6 bases from V and 5 bases from J, leaving 18 bases between. Germline CDR1 SGHTS, CDR2 YDEGEE. Orbital computed tomography and thyroid ultrasound, along with TRAb, serum thyroxine and clinical symptoms, underpinned diagnosis. With regard to this clonotype: This may be a read error: a much more frequent sequence differs by one nucleotide. Because the CDR3 is missing its conserved closing phenylalanine or tryptophan, this is likely a read error.

Material for sequencing was peripheral blood or thyroid tissue (not recorded which). The sequence was collected from an adult man with Graves' hyperthyroidism. The genes are TRBV5-8 and TRBJ2-7; a possible D gene is TRBD1 (5 bases). The CDR3: CASIDTGRVHEQYL. Here the CDR3 DNA reads TGTGCCAGCATCGATACGGGCAGGGTCCACGAGCAGTACCTC.